The 23 T cell receptor beta chains presented below share a single source sample, sequenced in a study of cytomegalovirus exposure and HLA in healthy donors. 60 Vbeta and 13 Jbeta primers were used in PCR. Measured with immunoSEQ multiplex PCR; TCRdb has only the in-frame clones, and not every one. Here the sample spans fewer than 200,000 clones, approximately 80% being singletons. Sequencing was performed on PBMCs. The receptor set was obtained from a woman aged 18-29 years in good health and CMV-seronegative.

The rearrangement links TRBV11-3 to TRBJ1-1; 8 bases align to TRBD1. There are 14 residues in the CDR3. The V and J ends lost 4 bases and 0 bases, in that order; junction bases with no gene match: 1. The V gene's germline CDR1 is SGHNT and CDR2 YENEEA. The CDR3 DNA sequence: TGTGCCAGCAGCTCAGGGGGCGTGAACACTGAAGCTTTCTTT. It yields the protein CASSSGGVNTEAFF.

The chain links TRBV6-1 to TRBJ2-7; D is ambiguous. There are 10 residues in the CDR3. Germline CDR1 is MNHNS and CDR2 is SASEGT. V dropped 5 bases and J dropped 3 bases, with 2 bases sitting between them. CDR3 protein: CASSYYEQYF. The CDR3 nucleotides read TGTGCCAGCAGTTACTACGAGCAGTACTTC.

The V call is TRBV6-4, the J call TRBJ1-5; TRBD1 aligns across 8 bases. Germline CDR1 reads MRHNA; CDR2 reads SNTAGT. The V gene end was trimmed by 3 bases and the J gene end by 5 bases; junction bases not matched to a gene: 3. The length of the CDR3 is 14 residues. CDR3 DNA sequence: TGTGCCAGCAGTGAGAAGACAGGGGATCAGCCCCAGCATTTT. Protein: CASSEKTGDQPQHF.

About this clone: One junction end disagrees with the germline gene, perhaps due to a read error. This sequence joins TRBV7-9 and TRBJ1-1; unclear D gene. This CDR3 has 12 amino acids. CDR1 and CDR2 (germline): SEHNR, FQNEAQ (reference sequence). DNA of the CDR3: TGTTCCAGCAGCTTAGCCCCTACTGAAGCTTTCTTT. Amino acids: CSSSLAPTEAFF. Full variable domain (remainder filled in from reference TRBV7-9 and TRBJ1-1): DTGVSQNPRHKITKRGQNVTFRCDPISEHNRLYWYRQTLGQGPEFLTYFQNEAQLEKSRLLSDRFSAERPKGSFSTLEIQRTEQGDSAMYLCSSSLAPTEAFFGQGTRLTVV.

This chain joins TRBV5-1 and TRBJ2-7; 9 bases map to TRBD1. V lost 4 bases and J lost 4; bases outside the gene matches: 3. The CDR3 is made up of 13 amino acids. Germline V gene data show CDR1 as SGHRS and CDR2 as YFSETQ. The DNA for the CDR3 is TGCGCCAGCAGCCCTGACAGGGGGTACGAGCAGTACTTC. Protein product: CASSPDRGYEQYF. The entire variable domain, with the rest obtained from reference TRBV5-1 and TRBJ2-7, is as follows: KAGVTQTPRYLIKTRGQQVTLSCSPISGHRSVSWYQQTPGQGLQFLFEYFSETQRNKGNFPGRFSGRQFSNSRSEMNVSTLELGDSALYLCASSPDRGYEQYFGPGTRLTVT.

This sequence joins TRBV5-1 and TRBJ2-5, with D perhaps TRBD2 (7 bases). The DNA matches TRBJ2-7 better at its end, which makes the J call doubtful. This CDR3 spans 18 amino acids. Germline loops: CDR1 SGHRS, CDR2 YFSETQ. CDR3 coding DNA: TGCGCCAGCAGCTTAGGGGGGGGAGGAGGACCGCACTCCTACGAGCAGTACTTC. Encoded protein: CASSLGGGGGPHSYEQYF.

This clone was picked up a small number of times. The rearrangement joins TRBV2 to TRBJ2-3; D perhaps matches TRBD2 (7 bases). This CDR3 has 14 residues. Trimming shortened V by 4 bases and J by 6 bases, and 14 bases separated the two germline ends. Germline CDR1 is SNHLY and CDR2 is FYNNEI. CDR3 nucleotides: TGTGCCAGCAGTGTGGACGGGGGGCGGGATACGCAGTATTTT. Its protein is CASSVDGGRDTQYF.

The CDR3 DNA reads as TGTGCCAGCAGGCGACAGGGGTCCTACGAGCAGTACTTC. Translating it yields CASRRQGSYEQYF. The chain couples TRBV6-1 to TRBJ2-7, with 8 bases fitting TRBD1. The CDR3 is 13 amino acids. V dropped 6 bases and J dropped 1; count of bases not matched to a gene: 2. Per germline, CDR1 MNHNS and CDR2 SASEGT.

CDR3 DNA: TGTGCCAGCAGCGCTCAGGGGGCCACTGAAGCTTTCTTT. As protein: CASSAQGATEAFF. The rearrangement links TRBV7-3 to TRBJ1-1; 8 bases are shared with TRBD1. There are 13 residues in the CDR3. Losses at the gene ends were 5 bases for V and 4 bases for J; bases not matched to a gene: 3. Looked up from germline, CDR1 is SGHTA and CDR2 is FQGTGA. Full variable domain (remainder filled in from reference TRBV7-3 and TRBJ1-1): GAGVSQTPSNKVTEKGKYVELRCDPISGHTALYWYRQSLGQGPEFLIYFQGTGAADDSGLPNDRFFAVRPEGSVSTLKIQRTERGDSAVYLCASSAQGATEAFFGQGTRLTVV.

V is TRBV5-1 and J is TRBJ2-3; 8 bases are shared with TRBD1. There are 16 residues in the CDR3. The V gene's germline CDR1 is SGHRS and CDR2 YFSETQ. Trimming at V came to 1 base and at J to 1 base, leaving 5 bases not matched to a gene. The CDR3 loop reads CASSLRVGQGTDTQYF. In DNA, the CDR3 is TGCGCCAGCAGCTTGAGGGTGGGACAGGGCACAGATACGCAGTATTTT.

V and J are TRBV10-2 and TRBJ2-7, with 7 bases identical to TRBD1. Per germline, CDR1 WSHSY and CDR2 SAAADI. The CDR3 contains 13 residues. The V gene end was trimmed by 6 bases and the J gene end by 2 bases; junction bases not matched to a gene: 4. This CDR3 reads CASRDRAAYEQYF. The CDR3 nucleotides are TGCGCCAGCAGAGACAGGGCCGCCTACGAGCAGTACTTC.

In regard to this clone: Compared with germline, one end of the junction differs, possibly owing to a read error. The V call is TRBV7-9, the J call TRBJ2-3, with D possibly matching TRBD2 (6 bases). The germline V gene has CDR1 SEHNR and CDR2 FQNEAQ (reference sequence). The CDR3 totals 15 residues. The CDR3 protein is CSSSLDLASTDTQYF. The CDR3 region has the DNA TGTTCCAGCAGCTTAGACCTAGCGAGCACAGATACGCAGTATTTT.

The CDR3 is CASSPISGGQGEKLFF. CDR3 DNA sequence: TGTGCCAGCTCACCGATCAGCGGGGGTCAGGGCGAAAAACTGTTTTTT. This sequence joins TRBV18 and TRBJ1-4, with D perhaps TRBD1 (5 bases). This CDR3 region has 16 residues. V shed 3 bases and J shed 8 bases, with 19 bases lying between them. Germline V gene sequence: CDR1 KGHSH, CDR2 LQKENI.

The chain carries TRBV6-1 and TRBJ1-4; D is undetermined. The V and J ends lost 6 bases and 4 bases respectively, with 12 bases between them. Germline V CDR1 and CDR2: MNHNS, SASEGT. This CDR3 has 14 residues. DNA for the CDR3: TGTGCCAGCAGCCGAGTGGAGGATAATGAAAAACTGTTTTTT. This gives the protein CASSRVEDNEKLFF.

This chain connects TRBV5-1 to TRBJ1-2, with TRBD1 matching 8 bases. V lost 4 bases and J lost 7; bases outside the gene matches: 6. Germline CDR1 and CDR2: SGHRS and YFSETQ. The CDR3 covers 13 residues. CDR3 sequence reads: CASSQGAGAGYTF. In nucleotides, the CDR3 is TGCGCCAGCAGCCAGGGGGCCGGTGCTGGCTACACCTTC.

The chain carries TRBV4-1 and TRBJ1-2; D call uncertain. In germline, CDR1 is MGHRA, CDR2 YSYEKL. CDR3 length: 16 residues. Trimming cost V 0 bases and J 8 bases, with 19 bases left between them. CDR3 DNA: TGCGCCAGCAGCCAAGAGAGCGTATGGCAGCGCTCGGGCTACACCTTC. This codes for CASSQESVWQRSGYTF.

The V gene is TRBV9, the J gene TRBJ1-5; the D is unclear. The germline V gene has CDR1 SGDLS and CDR2 YYNGEE. V was pared by 3 bases and J by 2 bases, with 6 bases between. The CDR3 has 13 residues. The CDR3 here is CASSGVGNQPQHF. The CDR3 nucleotides read TGTGCCAGCAGCGGAGTGGGCAATCAGCCCCAGCATTTT.

In this sample, this clone turned up a few times. The chain employs TRBV7-9 and TRBJ1-2, with D possibly matching TRBD1 (5 bases). The V end lost 0 bases, the J end lost 4 bases, and 6 bases lay between the germline ends. The CDR3 is 13 residues long. Per germline, CDR1 SEHNR and CDR2 FQNEAQ (reference sequence). The CDR3 coding sequence is TGTGCCAGCAGCTTAGCCGGGGGCTATGGCTACACCTTC. Its translation: CASSLAGGYGYTF.

The V gene is TRBV6-6, the J gene TRBJ2-1, with 9 bases matching TRBD2. Per germline, CDR1 MNHNY and CDR2 SVGAGI (reference sequence). The CDR3 spans 14 residues. The V segment lost 6 bases and the J segment 8 bases; nucleotides outside the gene matches: 8. CDR3 DNA sequence: TGTGCCAGCAGGGGGACTAGCATTTCACATGAGCAGTTCTTC. Translation: CASRGTSISHEQFF.

This clone was counted between two and nine times. The chain carries TRBV7-3 and TRBJ2-7; 8 nucleotides line up with TRBD2. V lost 0 bases, J lost 3 bases, and 4 bases stayed unmatched. Per the germline V gene, CDR1 is SGHTA and CDR2 is FQGTGA. This CDR3 is 15 amino acids long. This CDR3 reads CASSLTSGGIYEQYF. In DNA, the CDR3 is TGTGCCAGCAGCTTAACCAGCGGGGGCATCTACGAGCAGTACTTC. The variable domain in full, with the rest retrieved from reference TRBV7-3 and TRBJ2-7, is GAGVSQTPSNKVTEKGKYVELRCDPISGHTALYWYRQSLGQGPEFLIYFQGTGAADDSGLPNDRFFAVRPEGSVSTLKIQRTERGDSAVYLCASSLTSGGIYEQYFGPGTRLTVT.

The chain uses TRBV5-1 and TRBJ2-7; the D is unclear. The CDR3 spans 14 residues. V lost 4 bases, J lost 6 bases, and 17 bases lay in between. The germline gives CDR1 SGHRS, CDR2 YFSETQ. This CDR3 is CASSTNSAGSEQYF. The CDR3 DNA follows: TGCGCCAGCAGCACGAATAGTGCAGGTAGCGAGCAGTACTTC. Using reference TRBV5-1 and TRBJ2-7 for the parts outside the CDR3, the full variable domain is KAGVTQTPRYLIKTRGQQVTLSCSPISGHRSVSWYQQTPGQGLQFLFEYFSETQRNKGNFPGRFSGRQFSNSRSEMNVSTLELGDSALYLCASSTNSAGSEQYFGPGTRLTVT.

V usage is TRBV6-5 and J usage is TRBJ2-7, with 8 bases fitting TRBD1. CDR1 is MNHEY and CDR2 is SVGAGI in the germline V gene. The ends lost 7 bases at V and 7 bases at J; junction bases unmatched: 3. The CDR3 totals 11 residues. The CDR3 loop is CASKQGGEQYF. For the CDR3, the DNA is TGTGCCAGCAAACAGGGGGGAGAGCAGTACTTC.

This clone has a single count. The chain employs TRBV5-1 and TRBJ2-7; D is perhaps TRBD1 (5 bases). The germline V and J ends were trimmed by 7 bases and 0 bases, with 20 bases remaining between them. CDR3 length: 16 amino acids. Germline loops: CDR1 SGHRS, CDR2 YFSETQ. CDR3 residues: CASQAAPGRSSYEQYF. The CDR3 DNA reads TGCGCCAGCCAGGCAGCCCCAGGGCGTAGCTCCTACGAGCAGTACTTC.